Shown below are 10 T cell receptor beta chains from a single sample sequenced in a study of cytomegalovirus exposure and HLA in healthy donors. PCR employed 60 Vbeta and 13 Jbeta primers. Profiled with immunoSEQ multiplex PCR; TCRdb holds only in-frame clones, not every one. Altogether about 59,000 clones are present, less than 85% being singletons, with the ten largest covering about 6.8%. The sequenced material came from PBMCs. The receptors stem from a man aged 25 to 40 in good health and CMV-seropositive.

The rearrangement joins TRBV11-2 to TRBJ1-6; TRBD1 is a possible D gene (6 bases). CDR3 length equals 18 residues. V lost 3 bases, J lost 2 bases, and 17 bases lay in between. Looked up from germline, CDR1 is SGHAT and CDR2 is FQNNGV. The CDR3 DNA is TGTGCCAGCAGCTTCCGTTCCACAGGGATCGCCTATAATTCACCCCTCCACTTT. This translates into CASSFRSTGIAYNSPLHF.

The J gene is TRBJ2-5, the V gene TRBV27; D possibly corresponds to TRBD2 (5 bases). In germline, CDR1 is MNHEY, CDR2 SMNVEV (reference sequence). V was trimmed by 3 bases and J by 1 base, leaving 15 bases between them. The CDR3 has 16 residues. CDR3 nucleotide sequence: TGTGCCAGCAGTTTCTCGGAGGAGCGGAGCCAAGAGACCCAGTACTTC. Translation: CASSFSEERSQETQYF.

The J gene is TRBJ1-3, the V gene TRBV19; D remains ambiguous. Looked up from germline, CDR1 is LNHDA and CDR2 is SQIVND (reference sequence). V gave up 7 bases and J gave up 0 bases, with 10 bases separating them. This CDR3 contains 14 residues. For the CDR3, the DNA is TGTGCCAGTAAAGGCGGAAGCTCTGGAAACACCATATATTTT. This gives the protein CASKGGSSGNTIYF.

The chain uses TRBV6-5 and TRBJ1-5, with TRBD1 as a possible D gene (5 bases). Germline CDR1 and CDR2: MNHEY and SVGAGI. The CDR3 spans 14 residues. The ends were cut back, 6 bases at V and 9 bases at J, with 18 bases in the middle. The CDR3 here is CASSKAGGKGPQHF. CDR3 nucleotides: TGTGCCAGCAGCAAGGCCGGGGGGAAAGGGCCCCAGCATTTT.

The rearrangement joins TRBV7-3 to TRBJ2-2; a possible D gene is TRBD1 (6 bases). Between the trimmed V and J ends, which lost 5 bases and 2 bases, there was a span of 9 bases. The CDR3 has 14 amino acids. CDR1 SGHTA and CDR2 FQGTGA come from the germline V gene. For the CDR3, the DNA is TGTGCCAGCAGCCGGGACACTAACACCGGGGAGCTGTTTTTT. Translating it yields CASSRDTNTGELFF.

This chain links TRBV9 with TRBJ2-1, with D unresolved. The germline V and J ends were trimmed by 5 bases and 7 bases, with 10 bases remaining between them. The germline CDR1 and CDR2 sequences are SGDLS and YYNGEE. The CDR3 spans 12 residues. Here the CDR3 DNA reads TGTGCCAGCAGTGATCTGCGGAATGAGCAGTTCTTC. This translates into CASSDLRNEQFF.

This clone was seen more than once but under ten times. V is TRBV7-2 and J is TRBJ1-4; perhaps TRBD1 as D (5 bases). Between the trimmed V and J ends, which lost 5 bases and 8 bases, there was a span of 18 bases. From germline, CDR1 is SGHTA and CDR2 FQGNSA. CDR3 length: 15 residues. In DNA, the CDR3 is TGTGCCAGCAGCCCGAGTGGCAGGGTGGCGGAAAAACTGTTTTTT. Its translation: CASSPSGRVAEKLFF.

The chain combines TRBV6-5 with TRBJ2-1, with 7 bases fitting TRBD2. The trim removed 1 base at V and 5 bases at J, leaving 5 bases unmatched. The length of the CDR3 is 15 residues. CDR1 and CDR2 from the germline V gene are MNHEY and SVGAGI. The CDR3 DNA is TGTGCCAGCAGTTACTTGGGACTACCTAACAATGAGCAGTTCTTC. Translated: CASSYLGLPNNEQFF.

This chain uses TRBV6-5 with TRBJ2-1, with D perhaps matching TRBD1 (5 bases). The CDR3 is made up of 12 amino acids. Trimming took off 11 bases at V and 10 bases at J, with 18 bases between the two ends. Germline CDR1 reads MNHEY; CDR2 reads SVGAGI. CDR3 region: CASTARAGEQFF. DNA of the CDR3: TGTGCCTCCACCGCCAGGGCCGGCGAGCAGTTCTTC.

This rearrangement joins TRBV5-4 to TRBJ1-4; 8 positions match TRBD1. The CDR3 runs to 15 residues. V shed 0 bases and J 8 bases; nucleotides not matched to a gene: 6. Germline CDR1 and CDR2: SGHNT and YYREEE (reference sequence). CDR3 sequence (DNA): TGTGCCAGCAGCTTGGCGACAGGGGTGGGCGAAAAACTGTTTTTT. Its protein is CASSLATGVGEKLFF.